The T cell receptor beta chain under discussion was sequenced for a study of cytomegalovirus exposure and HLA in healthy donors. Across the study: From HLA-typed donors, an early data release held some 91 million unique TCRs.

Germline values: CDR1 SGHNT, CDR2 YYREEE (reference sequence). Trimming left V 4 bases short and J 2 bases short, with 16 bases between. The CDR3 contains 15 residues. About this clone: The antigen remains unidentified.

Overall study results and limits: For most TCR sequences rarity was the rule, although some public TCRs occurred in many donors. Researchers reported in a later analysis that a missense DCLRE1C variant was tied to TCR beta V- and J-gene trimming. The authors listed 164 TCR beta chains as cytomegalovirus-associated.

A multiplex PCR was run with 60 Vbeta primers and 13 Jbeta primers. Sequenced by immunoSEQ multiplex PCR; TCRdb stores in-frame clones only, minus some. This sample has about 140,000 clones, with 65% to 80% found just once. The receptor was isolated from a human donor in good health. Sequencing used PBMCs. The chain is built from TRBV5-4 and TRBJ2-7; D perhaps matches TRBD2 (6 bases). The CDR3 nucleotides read TGTGCCAGCAGCCCTGGGGCCAGGACTACCTACGAGCAGTACTTC. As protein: CASSPGARTTYEQYF.